Included here is one TCR beta chain sequence, with context. Sequencing used immunoSEQ multiplex PCR; TCRdb keeps in-frame clones, though not all of them. The table shows around 58,000 clones, with roughly 88% occurring only once. The sample comes from a study of T cell responses to AZD1222 COVID-19 vaccine. Germline V gives CDR1 MNHNY, CDR2 SVGAGI (reference sequence). V lost 1 base, J lost 4 bases, and 7 bases lay in between. CDR3 length: 13 amino acids. The sample was peripheral blood, taken on day 0 of AZD1222 vaccination. This chain links TRBV6-6 with TRBJ1-2; D gene ambiguous. This receptor was taken from an adult in good health. The DNA of the CDR3 is TGTGCCAGCAGTTACTTGATGGGCTATGGCTACACCTTC. It codes for CASSYLMGYGYTF.